This T cell receptor beta chain was sequenced for a study of T cell changes during pregnancy in multiple sclerosis. TCRdb's table, derived via immunoSEQ multiplex PCR, lists solely in-frame clones and lacks some. Altogether roughly 48,000 clones are present, over 85% being singletons, with the ten largest covering around 0.48%. V dropped 0 bases and J dropped 0 bases, with 15 bases sitting between them. The CDR3 contains 18 residues. Per the germline V gene, CDR1 is SGHRS and CDR2 is YFSETQ. The clonotype comes from a female donor with multiple sclerosis, enrolled in a pregnancy study. Sample: CD4+ T cells from peripheral blood mononuclear cells, taken in the first trimester of pregnancy. V and J are TRBV5-1 and TRBJ2-2; D not certain. The CDR3 DNA sequence: TGCGCCAGCAGCTTGGCTGCGGTGAGCGTCGCGAACACCGGGGAGCTGTTTTTT. Translation: CASSLAAVSVANTGELFF.